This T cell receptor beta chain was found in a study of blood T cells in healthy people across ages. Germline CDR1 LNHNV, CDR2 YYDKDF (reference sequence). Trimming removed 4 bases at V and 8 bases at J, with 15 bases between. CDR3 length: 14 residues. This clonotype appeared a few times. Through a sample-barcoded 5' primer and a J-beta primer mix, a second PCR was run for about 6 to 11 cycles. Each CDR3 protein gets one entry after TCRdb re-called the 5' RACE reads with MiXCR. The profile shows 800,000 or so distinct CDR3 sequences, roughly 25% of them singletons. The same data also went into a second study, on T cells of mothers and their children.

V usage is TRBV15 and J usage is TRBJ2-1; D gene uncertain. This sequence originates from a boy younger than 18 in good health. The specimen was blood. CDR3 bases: TGTGCCACCAGCATCCAGCTAGGGATCGATGAGCAGTTCTTC. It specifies CATSIQLGIDEQFF. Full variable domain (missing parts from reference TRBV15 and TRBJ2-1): DAMVIQNPRYQVTQFGKPVTLSCSQTLNHNVMYWYQQKSSQAPKLLFHYYDKDFNNEADTPDNFQSRRPNTSFCFLDIRSPGLGDTAMYLCATSIQLGIDEQFFGPGTRLTVL.